This TCR beta chain was documented in a study of T cell clonotyping in hematopoietic cell transplantation. Study-level points and caveats: After transplant, recipient diversity fell while pathologically expanded clonotypes grew through day 180.

Germline assignment: CDR1 GTSNPN and CDR2 SVGIG (reference sequence). V shed 3 bases and J shed 3 bases, with 8 bases lying between them. CDR3 length equals 13 residues. Concerning this clone itself: The antigen remains undetermined.

Assay: immunoSEQ multiplex PCR; the TCRdb copy retains only in-frame clones and omits some. The sample comprises some 15,000 clones, approximately 87% of which are singletons, and around 4.2% rests with the top ten. The specimen comprised PBMCs, sampled 100 days after allogeneic stem cell transplant. This sequence originates from a male patient between 60 and 69 years old who had an allogeneic stem cell transplant from a related donor, so the T cells may come from the graft donor. Some clones in this sample may be carry-over from other donors' samples. The rearrangement joins TRBV30 to TRBJ1-4, with D unclear. The CDR3 region is CAWRSHPNEKLFF. The CDR3 bases are TGTGCCTGGAGATCACATCCTAATGAAAAACTGTTTTTT.